The 4 T cell receptor beta chains below were found in one sample sequenced in a study of cytomegalovirus exposure and HLA in healthy donors. 60 Vbeta and 13 Jbeta primers were used in PCR. Data came from immunoSEQ multiplex PCR; TCRdb stores just in-frame clones and leaves some out. This sample has 100,000 to 150,000 clones, with approximately 80% found just once. Sequenced input: PBMCs. The source is a man aged 40-49 years in good health and CMV-seronegative.

Only a few counts were recorded for this clone. The chain is built from TRBV19 and TRBJ2-2; D is perhaps TRBD2 (6 bases). Germline CDR1 is LNHDA and CDR2 is SQIVND (reference sequence). The CDR3 consists of 18 residues. Trimming shortened V by 3 bases and J by 4 bases, and 21 bases separated the two germline ends. This CDR3 reads CASSMTPGRIDFTGELFF. In nucleotides, the CDR3 is TGTGCCAGTAGTATGACCCCGGGGAGGATCGACTTCACCGGGGAGCTGTTTTTT.

The chain couples TRBV4-1 to TRBJ1-4; 9 positions agree with TRBD1. The V and J ends lost 3 bases and 8 bases, in that order; junction bases with no gene match: 4. CDR3 length: 14 residues. CDR1 is MGHRA, CDR2 YSYEKL, per germline. The CDR3, as DNA: TGCGCCAGCAGCCAGGGACAGGGAAACGAAAAACTGTTTTTT. Its protein is CASSQGQGNEKLFF.

CDR3 in amino acids: CASSYVAVGGYTF. DNA of the CDR3: TGTGCCAGCAGTTATGTGGCAGTTGGTGGCTACACCTTC. This sequence joins TRBV6-5 and TRBJ1-2; D is unresolved. Trimming pared 3 bases from V and 7 bases from J, leaving 12 bases between. Germline CDR1 reads MNHEY; CDR2 reads SVGAGI. The CDR3 is 13 amino acids.

Written as DNA, the CDR3 is TGCGCCAGCAGCACGGACAGGGGACTCTCTGGAAACACCATATATTTT. Protein product: CASSTDRGLSGNTIYF. This chain uses TRBV5-1 with TRBJ1-3, with 9 bases matching TRBD1. Trimming removed 4 bases from V and 0 bases from J; junction bases left unmatched: 5. There are 16 residues in the CDR3. From germline, CDR1 is SGHRS and CDR2 YFSETQ.